A few counts support the clone carrying this T cell receptor beta chain. Its antigen remains unidentified. The study sequenced cultured CD4+ T cell DNA using the Oncomine TCR Beta short-read assay. TCRdb itself ran the PCR reads through MiXCR, one entry per CDR3 protein. The repertoire consists of around 17,000 distinct CDR3 sequences, with roughly 48% occurring once and the leading ten covering 20% to 25%. The CDR3 loop spans 12 amino acids. Trimming cost V 6 bases and J 2 bases, with 10 bases left between them. CDR1 and CDR2 from the germline V gene are DFQATT and SNEGSKA (reference sequence). This specimen comes from a study of vaccination and CD4 T cells after COVID-19. Time point denoted: late sampling 161 to 241 days after vaccination in a few convalescent patients. Treatment indicated: roughly ten-day PBMC culture with coronavirus spike peptide pools or control peptides (ViraFEST assay).

The V call is TRBV20-1, the J call TRBJ2-5; D may be TRBD1 (6 bases). This specimen consisted of CD4+ T cells from blood, cultured in vitro, obtained about 7 months after SARS-CoV-2 vaccination. The clonotype was recovered from a human donor who had recovered from COVID-19. CDR3 region: CSAGTQQETQYF. CDR3 nucleotide sequence: TGCAGTGCAGGGACACAACAAGAGACCCAGTACTTC.